This is a list of T cell receptor beta chains from one sample in a study of T cell responses to AZD1222 COVID-19 vaccine. Sequencing was performed with immunoSEQ multiplex PCR; in TCRdb, only in-frame clones are kept and a portion is missing. The repertoire holds around 170,000 clones, with roughly 93% as singletons. Sample: peripheral blood, taken on day 0 of AZD1222 vaccination. These receptors originate from an adult in good health. Both conserved end residues are trimmed from each CDR3. The order of the fields is D gene, V gene, J gene, CDR3 protein. D genes are given only for firm matches.

D: TRBD2
V: TRBV3-1/TRBV3-2
J: TRBJ2-5
CDR3: ASSQVIAGKETQY

D: .
V: TRBV7-2
J: TRBJ2-3
CDR3: ASSLMTGGSDTQY

D: TRBD1
V: TRBV7-9
J: TRBJ1-1
CDR3: ASSTTGKMNTEAF

D: .
V: TRBV5-1
J: TRBJ1-1
CDR3: ASSLIKGDTEAF

D: TRBD1
V: TRBV24-1
J: TRBJ1-5
CDR3: ATSDPRTGAYQPQH

D: TRBD1
V: TRBV25-1
J: TRBJ1-1
CDR3: ASSETGQLMNTEAF

D: TRBD1
V: TRBV7-2
J: TRBJ1-3
CDR3: ASSLTFRQGDNTIY

D: TRBD2
V: TRBV7-3
J: TRBJ2-1
CDR3: ASSLIPSGGNEQF

D: .
V: TRBV12-5
J: TRBJ2-7
CDR3: ASGLLPGGGSYEQY

D: .
V: TRBV15
J: TRBJ2-7
CDR3: STGSPYEQY

D: TRBD1
V: TRBV24-1
J: TRBJ2-2
CDR3: ATSDPGQGAGELF

D: .
V: TRBV27
J: TRBJ2-7
CDR3: ASSLSRFDEQY

D: .
V: TRBV27
J: TRBJ1-1
CDR3: ASSPQGSLDTEAF

D: TRBD1
V: TRBV5-5
J: TRBJ2-1
CDR3: ASSSEGDRGYNEQF

D: .
V: TRBV27
J: TRBJ1-1
CDR3: ASRDAGRSNTEAF

D: .
V: TRBV3-1/TRBV3-2
J: TRBJ1-2
CDR3: ASSPARTGYGYT